These 8 T cell receptor beta chains share one sample of origin, sequenced in a study of T cells in Graves' hyperthyroidism and ophthalmopathy. Amplified TCR beta CDR3 regions derived from RNA transcripts. HTBI primers drove first-round RT-PCR of the TCR CDR3. One entry per CDR3 protein results from TCRdb running MiXCR on the multiplex PCR reads. The sample holds about 52,000 distinct CDR3 sequences; less than 50% are singletons and the top ten take roughly 10%. Specimen: blood. Receptor source: a woman aged 45-65 years with Graves' ophthalmopathy.

The chain combines TRBV10-3 with TRBJ2-2, with 10 bases lining up with TRBD1. Trimming cost V 10 bases and J 0 bases; bases outside gene matches: 11. The CDR3 consists of 17 residues. Germline loops: CDR1 ENHRY, CDR2 SYGVKD. The CDR3, as DNA: TGTGCCACCCGCGCCGGGACAGGGGCTACGAACACCGGGGAGCTGTTTTTT. It codes for CATRAGTGATNTGELFF.

The V and J genes are TRBV20-1 and TRBJ2-5; TRBD2 matches 7 bases. This CDR3 spans 14 amino acids. J gave up 9 bases and V 3 bases, and 13 bases lay outside the gene matches. Germline V gene lookup returns CDR1 DFQATT and CDR2 SNEGSKA (reference sequence). The DNA of the CDR3 is TGCAGTGCTAGGGACGGGGGGTTCGGTCAGCCCCAGTACTTC. It is translated as CSARDGGFGQPQYF.

This clonotype was seen a few times. The J gene is TRBJ1-4, the V gene TRBV3-1; TRBD1 matches at 7 bases. V was clipped by 4 bases and J by 8 bases; unmatched bases: 13. The length of the CDR3 is 16 residues. The germline V gene has CDR1 LGHDT and CDR2 YNNKEL (reference sequence). CDR3: CASSPPESRGNEKLFF. DNA for the CDR3: TGTGCCAGCAGCCCGCCAGAATCCAGGGGGAACGAAAAACTGTTTTTT.

Concerning this clonotype itself: The DNA is omitted, as the CDR3 cannot be located on it reliably, and the CDR3 follows TCRdb's listing. V gene TRBV7-3 combines with J gene TRBJ2-3; the table's D call of TRBD2 was not tested on the DNA. In germline, CDR1 is SGHTA, CDR2 FQGTGA. The CDR3 length is 21 residues, termini included. The CDR3: CASSFYICSARISGLPDTQYF.

The table lists this clonotype with many counts. V and J are TRBV20-1 and TRBJ2-7; D gene unclear. Trimming shortened V by 6 bases and J by 0 bases, and 15 bases separated the two germline ends. CDR1 is DFQATT, CDR2 SNEGSKA, per germline (reference sequence). This CDR3 region has 14 residues. CDR3 residues: CSADHRASSYEQYF. Written as DNA, the CDR3 is TGCAGTGCCGATCACCGGGCTAGCTCCTACGAGCAGTACTTC.

The V and J genes are TRBV14 and TRBJ1-6; D is possibly TRBD1 (6 bases). This CDR3 comprises 14 residues. V lost 8 bases, J lost 6 bases, and 14 bases lay in between. CDR1 is SGHDN and CDR2 is FVKESK in the germline V gene. The CDR3 DNA follows: TGTGCCAGCTCATCCGGGACAACTAATTCACCCCTCCACTTT. Its translation: CASSSGTTNSPLHF. The full variable domain, rest sourced from reference TRBV14 and TRBJ1-6, is EAGVTQFPSHSVIEKGQTVTLRCDPISGHDNLYWYRRVMGKEIKFLLHFVKESKQDESGMPNNRFLAERTGGTYSTLKVQPAELEDSGVYFCASSSGTTNSPLHFGNGTRLTVT.

This clonotype was seen many times. The chain joins TRBV7-2 to TRBJ1-3; 7 bases match TRBD1. The CDR3 has 16 residues. The V gene end was trimmed by 5 bases and the J gene end by 0 bases; junction bases not matched to a gene: 7. Germline assignment: CDR1 SGHTA and CDR2 FQGNSA. In nucleotides, the CDR3 is TGTGCCAGCAGCCTCAGGACAGGAGTCTCTGGAAACACCATATATTTT. It codes for CASSLRTGVSGNTIYF.

This chain links TRBV10-3 with TRBJ1-4; 9 nucleotides agree with TRBD1. Germline lookup yields CDR1 ENHRY and CDR2 SYGVKD. The CDR3 runs 15 residues. V shed 4 bases, J shed 3 bases, and the junction held 3 bases outside the gene matches. CDR3 region: CAISGRQGANEKLFF. For the CDR3, the DNA is TGTGCCATCAGTGGTAGACAGGGGGCTAATGAAAAACTGTTTTTT.